This TCR beta chain was sequenced for a study of response to subunit inactivated influenza vaccine. General study findings and limits: Authors suggested each seasonal influenza vaccination recruits few new T cells.

TCRdb reprocessed the RT-PCR reads with MiXCR, giving one entry per CDR3 protein. The sample contains about 160,000 distinct CDR3 sequences, roughly a tenth of which appear only once. This clonotype was detected many times. As yet, its antigen is unknown. The sequence was collected from a man aged 50-60 years who received an inactivated influenza vaccine. The sequencing here drew on non-naive T cells sorted from PBMCs, taken 45 days after vaccination.

DNA of the CDR3: TGTGCCACCAGCAGAGCTACGATGGACAGCCCTTCCTACAATGAGCAGTTCTTC. Amino acids: CATSRATMDSPSYNEQFF. The chain has TRBV15 and TRBJ2-1; D is possibly TRBD1 (6 bases). The V gene lost 1 base and the J gene lost 1 base, with 17 bases spanning the gap. Germline-derived CDR1 and CDR2 are LNHNV and YYDKDF (reference sequence). The CDR3 has 18 residues.